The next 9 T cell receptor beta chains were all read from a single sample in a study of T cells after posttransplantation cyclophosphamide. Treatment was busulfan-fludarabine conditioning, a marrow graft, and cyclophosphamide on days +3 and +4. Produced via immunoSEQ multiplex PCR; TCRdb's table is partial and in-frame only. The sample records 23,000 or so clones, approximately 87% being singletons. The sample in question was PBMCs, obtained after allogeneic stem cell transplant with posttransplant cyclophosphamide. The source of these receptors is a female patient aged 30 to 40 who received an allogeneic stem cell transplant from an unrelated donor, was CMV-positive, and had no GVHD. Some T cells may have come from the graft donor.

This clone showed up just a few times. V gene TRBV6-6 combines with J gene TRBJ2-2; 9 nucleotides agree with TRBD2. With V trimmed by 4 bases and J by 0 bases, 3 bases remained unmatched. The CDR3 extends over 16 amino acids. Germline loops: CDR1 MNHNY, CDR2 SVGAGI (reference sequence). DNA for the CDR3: TGTGCCAGCAGTTTGGCGGGGGGGTCGAACACCGGGGAGCTGTTTTTT. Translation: CASSLAGGSNTGELFF.

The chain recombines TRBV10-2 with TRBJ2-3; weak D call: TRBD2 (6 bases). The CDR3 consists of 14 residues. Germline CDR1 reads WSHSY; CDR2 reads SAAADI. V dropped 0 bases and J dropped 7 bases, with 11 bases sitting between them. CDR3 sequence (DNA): TGCGCCAGCAGTGAGTCAACTCGGGGGAATACGCAGTATTTT. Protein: CASSESTRGNTQYF.

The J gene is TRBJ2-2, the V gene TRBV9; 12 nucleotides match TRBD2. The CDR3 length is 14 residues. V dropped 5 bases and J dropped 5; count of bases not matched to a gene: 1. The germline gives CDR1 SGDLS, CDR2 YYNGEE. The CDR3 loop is CASRGLAGTGELFF. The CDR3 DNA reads TGTGCCAGCAGGGGACTAGCGGGTACCGGGGAGCTGTTTTTT.

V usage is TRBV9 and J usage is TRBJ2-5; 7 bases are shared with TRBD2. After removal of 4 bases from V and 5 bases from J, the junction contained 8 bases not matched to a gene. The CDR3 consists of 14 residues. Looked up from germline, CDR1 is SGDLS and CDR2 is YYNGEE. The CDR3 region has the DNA TGTGCCAGCAGCTCCGGGGGAGGGTTTGAGACCCAGTACTTC. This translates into CASSSGGGFETQYF.

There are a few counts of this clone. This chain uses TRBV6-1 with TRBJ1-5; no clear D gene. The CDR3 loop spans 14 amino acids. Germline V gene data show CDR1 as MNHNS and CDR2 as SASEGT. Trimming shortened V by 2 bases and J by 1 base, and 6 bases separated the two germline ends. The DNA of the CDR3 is TGTGCCAGCAGTGAAACGGGGAGCAATCAGCCCCAGCATTTT. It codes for CASSETGSNQPQHF.

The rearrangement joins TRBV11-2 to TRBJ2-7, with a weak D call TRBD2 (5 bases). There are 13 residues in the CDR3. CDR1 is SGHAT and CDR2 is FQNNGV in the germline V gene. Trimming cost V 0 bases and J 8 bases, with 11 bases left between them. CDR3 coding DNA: TGTGCCAGCAGCTTAGAGGGGAGCGCGAAGCAGTACTTC. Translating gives CASSLEGSAKQYF.

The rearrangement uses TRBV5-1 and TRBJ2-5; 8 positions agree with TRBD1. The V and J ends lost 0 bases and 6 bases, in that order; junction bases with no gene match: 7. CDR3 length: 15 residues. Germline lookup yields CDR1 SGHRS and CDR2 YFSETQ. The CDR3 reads CASSLGDRFRKTQYF. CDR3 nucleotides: TGCGCCAGCAGCTTGGGGGACAGGTTTAGGAAGACCCAGTACTTC.

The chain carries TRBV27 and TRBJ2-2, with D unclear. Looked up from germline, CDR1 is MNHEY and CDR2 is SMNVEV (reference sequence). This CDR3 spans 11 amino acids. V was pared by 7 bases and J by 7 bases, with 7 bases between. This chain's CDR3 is CASKRYGELFF. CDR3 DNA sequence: TGTGCCAGCAAGAGATACGGGGAGCTGTTTTTT.

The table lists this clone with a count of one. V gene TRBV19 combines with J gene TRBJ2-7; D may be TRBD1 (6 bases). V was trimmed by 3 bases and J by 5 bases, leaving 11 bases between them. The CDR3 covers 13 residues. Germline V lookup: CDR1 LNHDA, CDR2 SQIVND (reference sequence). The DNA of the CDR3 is TGTGCCAGTAGTATGGCCAGGGGCGACGAGCAGTACTTC. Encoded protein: CASSMARGDEQYF.